This TCR beta chain was sequenced during a study of immune evolution from preneoplasia to lung adenocarcinoma. Overall study findings and caveats: Top clone frequencies peaked in normal lung, apparently declining through invasive adenocarcinoma. Clonality was highest in normal lung, lower in later-stage lesions apparently.

On this clone itself: Its antigen remains unidentified.

TCRdb's table, derived via immunoSEQ multiplex PCR, lists solely in-frame clones and lacks some. The table records tens of thousands of clones, roughly 80% of them present only once. Two lung cancer pathologists independently confirmed each histologic diagnosis. Unmatched junction bases numbered 5, after V lost 5 bases and J lost 2 bases. Germline V gene sequence: CDR1 LNHDA, CDR2 SQIVND (reference sequence). The CDR3 has 15 residues. The genes are TRBV19 and TRBJ2-2; TRBD1 agrees at 7 bases. The TCR comes from a person between 60 and 70 years old with lung adenocarcinoma. Material: FFPE invasive lung adenocarcinoma tissue. The CDR3 DNA reads as TGTGCCAGTAGTGTGACAGGGCTTAACACCGGGGAGCTGTTTTTT. Its protein product is CASSVTGLNTGELFF.